These 24 T cell receptor beta chains originate from one sample sequenced in a study of T cells in Graves' hyperthyroidism and ophthalmopathy (dated by TCRdb to between 2018 and 2021). Library creation used multiplex PCR. The run used an Illumina HiSeq 2000. The TCR beta CDR3 regions were amplified from the RNA transcripts. For the first round of RT-PCR on the TCR CDR3, the HTBI primer set was used together with the Qiagen OneStep RT-PCR kit. The public sequencing data were trimmed at Q25 with fastp and processed into clonotypes with MiXCR by TCRdb, which kept only in-frame beta chains. Rows with one shared CDR3 protein collapse into an entry with the most common genes and DNA. Within this sample are 530,000 or so distinct CDR3 sequences, with over 15% of them counted one time only. 17% of the sample is held by the ten biggest clonotypes. The specimen was blood. The source of these receptors is a young woman with Graves' ophthalmopathy.

Comments on this clonotype: The junction and the germline gene differ at one end; a read error may be behind it. The chain couples TRBV7-7 to TRBJ2-5; D is unresolved. The CDR3 loop spans 13 amino acids. Germline lookup yields CDR1 SSHAT and CDR2 FNYEAQ (reference sequence). This CDR3 is CASSPSPRKTQYF. The CDR3 DNA sequence: TGTGCTAGCAGCCCCTCGCCACGAAAGACCCAGTACTTC. Looking up the rest from reference TRBV7-7 and TRBJ2-5 gives the full variable domain: GAGVSQSPRYKVTKRGQDVTLRCDPISSHATLYWYQQALGQGPEFLTYFNYEAQPDKSGLPSDRFSAERPEGSISTLTIQRTEQRDSAMYRCASSPSPRKTQYFGPGTRLLVL.

This clonotype was found many times. The CDR3: CASPPREVETDTQYF. The CDR3 DNA reads as TGTGCCAGCCCCCCACGGGAGGTGGAGACAGATACGCAGTATTTT. The chain has TRBV3-1 and TRBJ2-3; TRBD2 agrees at 7 bases. The CDR3 is 15 amino acids. Per the germline V gene, CDR1 is LGHDT and CDR2 is YNNKEL (reference sequence). V trimming: 8 bases; J trimming: 3 bases; junction bases outside the gene matches: 11.

V and J are TRBV20-1 and TRBJ2-7, with 8 positions matching TRBD1. The ends lost 4 bases at V and 6 bases at J; junction bases unmatched: 5. This CDR3 comprises 12 residues. CDR1 and CDR2 from the germline V gene are DFQATT and SNEGSKA (reference sequence). The CDR3 DNA follows: TGCAGTGCTAAGGACAGGGAAACCGAGCAGTACTTC. Its protein is CSAKDRETEQYF.

The J gene is TRBJ2-1, the V gene TRBV11-2; TRBD2 aligns across 11 bases. This CDR3 has 16 amino acids. Germline values: CDR1 SGHAT, CDR2 FQNNGV. Trimming at V came to 5 bases and at J to 2 bases, leaving 5 bases not matched to a gene. The CDR3, as DNA: TGTGCCAGCAGCCTTCGACTAGCGGGACCCTACAATGAGCAGTTCTTC. As protein: CASSLRLAGPYNEQFF.

Notes on this clonotype: Given a much more abundant clone one base away, this may be a read error. Here the CDR3 omits its conserved ending phenylalanine or tryptophan, so a read error is the likely source. J is TRBJ1-5 and V is TRBV28; D might be TRBD1 (6 bases). CDR1 and CDR2 from the germline V gene are MDHEN and SYDVKM. The CDR3 is made up of 17 amino acids. The V and J ends lost 4 bases and 3 bases respectively, with 19 bases between them. CDR3 nucleotides: TGTGCCAGCAGTTATTTCCTAGGGACACCAAACAATCAGCCCCAGCATCTT. Its translation: CASSYFLGTPNNQPQHL.

The CDR3 nucleotides are TGTGCCAGCAGGGGGACTAGCGGGGGGGCGGATACGCAGTATTTT. It encodes CASRGTSGGADTQYF. The V gene is TRBV7-2, the J gene TRBJ2-3, with TRBD2 matching over 16 bases. Germline CDR1 and CDR2: SGHTA and FQGNSA. J was trimmed by 6 bases and V by 6 bases; bases with no gene match: 3. The CDR3 consists of 15 residues.

The CDR3 protein is CASRLAGSEQFF. CDR3 coding DNA: TGTGCCAGCAGATTAGCGGGATCTGAGCAGTTCTTC. The V call is TRBV6-5, the J call TRBJ2-1, with TRBD2 matching 8 bases. CDR3 length: 12 residues. V trimming: 6 bases; J trimming: 9 bases; junction bases outside the gene matches: 4. From germline, CDR1 is MNHEY and CDR2 SVGAGI.

Many counts were recorded for this clonotype. V is TRBV27 and J is TRBJ2-1, with 11 bases matching TRBD1. Germline assignment: CDR1 MNHEY and CDR2 SMNVEV (reference sequence). With 5 bases clipped from V and 6 bases from J, the junction kept 9 bases outside the gene matches. The CDR3 sequence is 16 residues long. The CDR3 protein is CASSPPGTGGSNEQFF. CDR3 nucleotides: TGTGCCAGCAGTCCACCCGGGACAGGGGGTAGCAATGAGCAGTTCTTC.

This clonotype was counted at least ten times. The J gene is TRBJ1-2, the V gene TRBV28; no clear D gene. Germline V gene lookup returns CDR1 MDHEN and CDR2 SYDVKM. The length of the CDR3 is 16 residues. The V gene lost 6 bases and the J gene lost 1 base, with 18 bases spanning the gap. CDR3: CASSRGFQKVNYGYTF. The CDR3 nucleotides read TGTGCCAGCAGCCGCGGGTTCCAAAAGGTTAACTATGGCTACACCTTC.

The rearrangement joins TRBV5-1 to TRBJ1-6, with a possible D match to TRBD1 (6 bases). The V end was cut by 3 bases, the J end by 7 bases, with 17 bases between. The CDR3 is 16 residues long. Per germline, CDR1 SGHRS and CDR2 YFSETQ. The DNA of the CDR3 is TGCGCCAGCAGCTCCAACCTCACAGGGTTGAATTCACCCCTCCACTTT. It specifies CASSSNLTGLNSPLHF.

A few counts support this clonotype. This chain links TRBV5-4 with TRBJ1-1, with no clear D. CDR3 length equals 13 residues. The V end was cut by 0 bases, the J end by 3 bases, with 6 bases between. Germline V CDR1 and CDR2: SGHNT, YYREEE (reference sequence). Here the CDR3 reads CASSLVSDTEAFF. CDR3 bases: TGTGCCAGCAGCTTGGTATCGGACACTGAAGCTTTCTTT.

This clonotype turned up a few times. The rearrangement joins TRBV2 to TRBJ2-3; TRBD2 aligns across 9 bases. Unmatched junction bases numbered 4, after V lost 4 bases and J lost 2 bases. This CDR3 contains 15 residues. CDR1 and CDR2 (germline): SNHLY, FYNNEI. CDR3 residues: CASSASGVDTDTQYF. CDR3 DNA: TGTGCCAGCAGTGCTAGCGGGGTGGACACAGATACGCAGTATTTT.

The V and J genes are TRBV5-1 and TRBJ1-1, with D maybe TRBD1 (5 bases). Germline V lookup: CDR1 SGHRS, CDR2 YFSETQ. Trimming removed 2 bases at V and 3 bases at J, with 14 bases between. This CDR3 comprises 15 residues. The CDR3 protein is CASSLRPGLDTEAFF. CDR3 nucleotide sequence: TGCGCCAGCAGCTTAAGACCGGGACTAGACACTGAAGCTTTCTTT.

The sample holds a few counts of this clonotype. V gene TRBV9 combines with J gene TRBJ2-7; 10 nucleotides align to TRBD1. The germline V gene encodes CDR1 SGDLS and CDR2 YYNGEE. CDR3 size: 15 residues. The J segment lost 5 bases and the V segment lost 3 bases, leaving 8 bases of the junction unmatched. CDR3 DNA: TGTGCCAGCAGCGCAAGGGACAGGGGATATGACGAGCAGTACTTC. This gives the protein CASSARDRGYDEQYF.

This clonotype has a handful of counts. The rearrangement links TRBV29-1 to TRBJ2-1; D is tentatively TRBD1 or TRBD2 (5 bases each). CDR3 length: 15 residues. The germline V and J ends were trimmed by 7 bases and 0 bases, with 16 bases remaining between them. Germline V gene lookup returns CDR1 SQVTM and CDR2 ANQGSEA. CDR3 sequence (DNA): TGCAGCGCGTCCGGGACCCCGACCTCCTACAATGAGCAGTTCTTC. It encodes CSASGTPTSYNEQFF.

The rearrangement joins TRBV5-8 to TRBJ2-1; TRBD2 agrees at 13 bases. V was clipped by 3 bases and J by 6 bases; unmatched bases: 9. This CDR3 has 17 residues. Looked up from germline, CDR1 is SGHTS and CDR2 is YDEGEE. As DNA, the CDR3 is TGTGCCAGCAGCTGGGGGAGGACTAGCGGGAGCCCCAATGAGCAGTTCTTC. This encodes CASSWGRTSGSPNEQFF.

This clonotype was detected ten times or more. J is TRBJ2-7 and V is TRBV5-1, with 8 bases fitting TRBD1. The CDR3 consists of 15 residues. CDR1 SGHRS and CDR2 YFSETQ come from the germline V gene. Germline trimming cut 3 bases from V and 4 bases from J; bases unmatched to any gene: 9. CDR3 protein: CASSSGAGGGYEQYF. As DNA, the CDR3 is TGCGCCAGCAGCTCGGGGGCAGGGGGCGGATACGAGCAGTACTTC.

This clonotype was counted only a few times. The chain recombines TRBV28 with TRBJ2-7; tentatively, D is TRBD1 (5 bases). The CDR3 covers 14 residues. Germline-derived CDR1 and CDR2 are MDHEN and SYDVKM. Trimming left V 8 bases short and J 6 bases short, with 20 bases between. The CDR3 loop reads CASCADRGLCEQYF. CDR3 in DNA: TGTGCCAGCTGCGCCGACAGAGGCTTATGCGAGCAGTACTTC.

Details on this clonotype: Just one base apart from a much larger clone, this may be a read error. The V and J genes are TRBV5-1 and TRBJ1-2; D uncertain. There are 12 residues in the CDR3. In germline, CDR1 is SGHRS, CDR2 YFSETQ. The CDR3 coding sequence is TGTGCCAGCAGCTGGGCAGTCTATGGCTACACCTTC. Translating it yields CASSWAVYGYTF. Full variable domain (rest looked up from reference TRBV5-1 and TRBJ1-2): KAGVTQTPRYLIKTRGQQVTLSCSPISGHRSVSWYQQTPGQGLQFLFEYFSETQRNKGNFPGRFSGRQFSNSRSEMNVSTLELGDSALYLCASSWAVYGYTFGSGTRLTVV.

This clonotype was counted only a few times. The rearrangement links TRBV7-7 to TRBJ2-7; D unresolved. The germline CDR1 and CDR2 sequences are SSHAT and FNYEAQ (reference sequence). The CDR3 totals 14 residues. CDR3: CASLRQDDSYEQYF. Written as DNA, the CDR3 is TGTGCTAGCCTTCGGCAGGACGATTCCTACGAGCAGTACTTC. The variable domain in full, with the rest retrieved from reference TRBV7-7 and TRBJ2-7, is GAGVSQSPRYKVTKRGQDVTLRCDPISSHATLYWYQQALGQGPEFLTYFNYEAQPDKSGLPSDRFSAERPEGSISTLTIQRTEQRDSAMYRCASLRQDDSYEQYFGPGTRLTVT.

This clonotype was counted only a few times. This sequence joins TRBV5-4 and TRBJ1-2; the match to TRBD1 covers 9 bases. This CDR3 has 15 residues. With V trimmed by 2 bases and J by 4 bases, 6 bases remained unmatched. Germline V gene data show CDR1 as SGHNT and CDR2 as YYREEE (reference sequence). CDR3 loop: CASSFDPTGGYGYTF. CDR3 in DNA: TGTGCCAGCAGCTTCGACCCGACAGGGGGCTATGGCTACACCTTC.

This clonotype has more than one count but fewer than ten. This chain connects TRBV5-1 to TRBJ1-1; maybe TRBD1 (5 bases). The germline V gene has CDR1 SGHRS and CDR2 YFSETQ. The CDR3 consists of 15 residues. Trimming removed 3 bases from V and 0 bases from J, with 12 bases in between. CDR3 residues: CASSSQGTLNTEAFF. In nucleotides, the CDR3 is TGCGCCAGCAGCTCCCAGGGAACCCTGAACACTGAAGCTTTCTTT.

Of note for this clonotype: This may arise from a read error, as a much more abundant clone is one base away. The chain is built from TRBV7-2 and TRBJ2-2; TRBD1 aligns across 9 bases. This CDR3 has 17 amino acids. Germline trimming cut 4 bases from V and 1 base from J; bases unmatched to any gene: 7. Germline CDR1 reads SGHTA; CDR2 reads FQGNSA. CDR3 sequence: CASSSSPGQGNTGELFF. In nucleotides, the CDR3 is TGTGCCAGCAGCTCATCGCCGGGACAGGGGAACACCGGGGAGCTGTTTTTT.

V and J are TRBV15 and TRBJ2-3; D unclear. This CDR3 contains 15 residues. Germline loops: CDR1 LNHNV, CDR2 YYDKDF (reference sequence). V lost 5 bases to trimming and J lost 4 bases, with 16 bases between them. The CDR3 sequence: CATSPHYPSPDTQYF. DNA of the CDR3: TGTGCCACCAGCCCCCACTACCCCTCCCCAGATACGCAGTATTTT.